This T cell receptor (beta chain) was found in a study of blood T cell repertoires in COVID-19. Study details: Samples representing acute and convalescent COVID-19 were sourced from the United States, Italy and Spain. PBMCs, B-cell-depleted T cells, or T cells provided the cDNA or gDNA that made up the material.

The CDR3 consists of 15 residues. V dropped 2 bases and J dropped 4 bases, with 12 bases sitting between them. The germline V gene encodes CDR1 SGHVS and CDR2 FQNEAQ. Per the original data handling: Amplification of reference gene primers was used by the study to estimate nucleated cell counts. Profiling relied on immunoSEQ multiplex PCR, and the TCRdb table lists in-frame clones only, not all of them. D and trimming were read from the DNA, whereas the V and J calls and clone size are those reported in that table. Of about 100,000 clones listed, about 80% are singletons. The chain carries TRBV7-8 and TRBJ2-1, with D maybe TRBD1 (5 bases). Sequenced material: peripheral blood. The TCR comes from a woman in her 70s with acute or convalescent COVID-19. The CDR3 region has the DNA TGTGCCAGCAGCTTACAGGGATTGACTTACAATGAGCAGTTCTTC. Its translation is CASSLQGLTYNEQFF.